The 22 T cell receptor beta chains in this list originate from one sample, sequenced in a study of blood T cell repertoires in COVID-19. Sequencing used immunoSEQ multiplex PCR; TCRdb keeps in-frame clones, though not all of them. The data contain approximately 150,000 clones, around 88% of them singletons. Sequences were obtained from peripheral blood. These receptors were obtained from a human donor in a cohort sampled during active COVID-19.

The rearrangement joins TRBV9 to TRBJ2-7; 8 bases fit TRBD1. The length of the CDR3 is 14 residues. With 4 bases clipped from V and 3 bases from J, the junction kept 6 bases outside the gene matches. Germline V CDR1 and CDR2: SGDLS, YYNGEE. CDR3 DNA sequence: TGTGCCAGCAGCCCCCCGGACAGGGACTACGAGCAGTACTTC. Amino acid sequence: CASSPPDRDYEQYF.

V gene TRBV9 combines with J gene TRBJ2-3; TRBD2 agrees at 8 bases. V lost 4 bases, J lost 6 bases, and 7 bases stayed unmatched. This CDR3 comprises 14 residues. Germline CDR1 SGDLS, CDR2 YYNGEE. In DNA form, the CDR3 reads TGTGCCAGCAGCTTTTATAGCGGGGCCGATACGCAGTATTTT. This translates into CASSFYSGADTQYF.

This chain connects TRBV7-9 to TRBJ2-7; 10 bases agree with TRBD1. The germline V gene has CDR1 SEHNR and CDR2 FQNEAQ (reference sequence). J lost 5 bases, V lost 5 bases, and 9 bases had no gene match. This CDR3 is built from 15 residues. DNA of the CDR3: TGTGCCAGCAGCCCGACTTGGACAGGGGGAGACGAGCAGTACTTC. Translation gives CASSPTWTGGDEQYF.

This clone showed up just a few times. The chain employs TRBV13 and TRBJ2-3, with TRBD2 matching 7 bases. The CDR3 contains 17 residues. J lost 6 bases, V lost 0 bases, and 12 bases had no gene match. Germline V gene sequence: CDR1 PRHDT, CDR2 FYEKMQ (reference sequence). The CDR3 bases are TGTGCCAGCAGCTTAGGCCTCCCTAGCGGCTCACCGGATACGCAGTATTTT. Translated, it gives CASSLGLPSGSPDTQYF.

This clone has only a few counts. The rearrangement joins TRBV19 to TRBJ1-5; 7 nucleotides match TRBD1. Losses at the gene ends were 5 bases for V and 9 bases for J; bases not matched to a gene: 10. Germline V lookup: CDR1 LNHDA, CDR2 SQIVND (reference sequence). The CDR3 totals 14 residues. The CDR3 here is CASSPTGAPGPQHF. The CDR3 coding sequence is TGTGCCAGTAGTCCCACAGGGGCTCCAGGGCCCCAGCATTTT. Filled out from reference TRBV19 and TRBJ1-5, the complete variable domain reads DGGITQSPKYLFRKEGQNVTLSCEQNLNHDAMYWYRQDPGQGLRLIYYSQIVNDFQKGDIAEGYSVSREKKESFPLTVTSAQKNPTAFYLCASSPTGAPGPQHFGDGTRLSIL.

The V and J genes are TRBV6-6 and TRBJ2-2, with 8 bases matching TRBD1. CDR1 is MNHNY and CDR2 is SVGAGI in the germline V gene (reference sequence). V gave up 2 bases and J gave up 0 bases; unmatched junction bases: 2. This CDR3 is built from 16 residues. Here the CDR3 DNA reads TGTGCCAGCAGTTACCAACAGGGGGCGAACACCGGGGAGCTGTTTTTT. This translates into CASSYQQGANTGELFF.

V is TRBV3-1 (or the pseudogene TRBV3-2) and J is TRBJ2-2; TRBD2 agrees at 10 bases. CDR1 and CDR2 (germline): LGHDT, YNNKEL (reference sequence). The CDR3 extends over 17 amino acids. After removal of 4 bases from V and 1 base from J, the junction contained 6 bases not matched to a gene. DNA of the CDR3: TGTGCCAGCAGCCTGAGATGGACTAGCGGGAACACCGGGGAGCTGTTTTTT. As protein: CASSLRWTSGNTGELFF.

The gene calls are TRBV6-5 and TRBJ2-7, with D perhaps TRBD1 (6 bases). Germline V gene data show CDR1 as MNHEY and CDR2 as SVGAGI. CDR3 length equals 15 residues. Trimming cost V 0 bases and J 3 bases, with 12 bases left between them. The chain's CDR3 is CASSYSGQSLYEQYF. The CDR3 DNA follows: TGTGCCAGCAGTTACTCGGGACAATCGCTCTACGAGCAGTACTTC.

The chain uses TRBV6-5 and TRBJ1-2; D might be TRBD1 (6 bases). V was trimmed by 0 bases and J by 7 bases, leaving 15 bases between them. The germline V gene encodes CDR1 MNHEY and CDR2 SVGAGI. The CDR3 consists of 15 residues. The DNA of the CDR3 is TGTGCCAGCAGTTACTCGGCTCAAAAAGGGGGTGGCTACACCTTC. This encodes CASSYSAQKGGGYTF.

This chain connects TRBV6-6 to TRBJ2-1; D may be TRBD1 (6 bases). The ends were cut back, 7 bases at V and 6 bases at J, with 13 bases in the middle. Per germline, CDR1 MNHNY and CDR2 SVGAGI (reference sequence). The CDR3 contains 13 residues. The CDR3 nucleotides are TGTGCCAGCAAGGTAGGGGGTTCCAATGAGCAGTTCTTC. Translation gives CASKVGGSNEQFF.

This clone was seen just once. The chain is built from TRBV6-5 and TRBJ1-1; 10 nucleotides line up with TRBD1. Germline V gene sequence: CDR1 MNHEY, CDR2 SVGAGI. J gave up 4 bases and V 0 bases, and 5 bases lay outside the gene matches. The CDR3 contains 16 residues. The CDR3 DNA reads TGTGCCAGCAGTTACTCGATAAGGACAGGGGGCACTGAAGCTTTCTTT. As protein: CASSYSIRTGGTEAFF.

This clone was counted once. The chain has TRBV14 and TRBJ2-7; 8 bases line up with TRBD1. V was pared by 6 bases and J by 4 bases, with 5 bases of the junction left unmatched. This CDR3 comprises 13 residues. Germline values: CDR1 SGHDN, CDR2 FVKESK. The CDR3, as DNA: TGTGCCAGCAGTCGGACAGGGTTTTACGAGCAGTACTTC. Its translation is CASSRTGFYEQYF.

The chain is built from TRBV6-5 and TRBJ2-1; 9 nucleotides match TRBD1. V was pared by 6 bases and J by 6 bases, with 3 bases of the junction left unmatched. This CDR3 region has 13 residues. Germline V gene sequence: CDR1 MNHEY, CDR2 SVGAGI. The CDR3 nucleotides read TGTGCCAGCAGGGGGACAGGGTTCAATGAGCAGTTCTTC. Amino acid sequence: CASRGTGFNEQFF.

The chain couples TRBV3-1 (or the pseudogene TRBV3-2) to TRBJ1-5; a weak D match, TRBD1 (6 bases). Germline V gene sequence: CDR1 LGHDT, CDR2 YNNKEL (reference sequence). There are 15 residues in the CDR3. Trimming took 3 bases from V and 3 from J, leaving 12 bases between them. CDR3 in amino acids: CASSHSTGTNQPQHF. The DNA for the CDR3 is TGTGCCAGCAGCCACTCTACAGGGACCAATCAGCCCCAGCATTTT.

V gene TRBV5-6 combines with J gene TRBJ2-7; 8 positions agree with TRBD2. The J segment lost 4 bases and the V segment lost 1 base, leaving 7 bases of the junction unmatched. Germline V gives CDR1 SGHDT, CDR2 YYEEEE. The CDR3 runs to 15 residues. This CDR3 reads CASSLFAGGIYEQYF. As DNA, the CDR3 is TGTGCCAGCAGCTTGTTTGCGGGGGGTATATACGAGCAGTACTTC.

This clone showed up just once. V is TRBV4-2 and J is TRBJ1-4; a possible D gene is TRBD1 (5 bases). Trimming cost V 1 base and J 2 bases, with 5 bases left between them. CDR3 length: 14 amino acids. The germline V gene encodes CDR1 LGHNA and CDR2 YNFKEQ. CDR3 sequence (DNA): TGTGCCAGCAGCCAAGGGGGCACTAATGAAAAACTGTTTTTT. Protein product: CASSQGGTNEKLFF.

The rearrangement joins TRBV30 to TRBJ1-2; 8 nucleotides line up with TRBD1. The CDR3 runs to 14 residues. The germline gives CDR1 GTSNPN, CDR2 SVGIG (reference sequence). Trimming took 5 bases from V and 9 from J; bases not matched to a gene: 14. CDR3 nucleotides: TGTGCCTGGGCCCCAGGACAGGGAAGGATGCGCTACACCTTC. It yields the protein CAWAPGQGRMRYTF.

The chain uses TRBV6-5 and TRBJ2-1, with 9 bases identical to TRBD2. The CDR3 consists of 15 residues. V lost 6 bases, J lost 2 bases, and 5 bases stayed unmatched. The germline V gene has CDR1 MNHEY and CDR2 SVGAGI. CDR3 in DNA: TGTGCCAGCAGCAGGGAGCGGGGGGCCTACAATGAGCAGTTCTTC. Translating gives CASSRERGAYNEQFF.

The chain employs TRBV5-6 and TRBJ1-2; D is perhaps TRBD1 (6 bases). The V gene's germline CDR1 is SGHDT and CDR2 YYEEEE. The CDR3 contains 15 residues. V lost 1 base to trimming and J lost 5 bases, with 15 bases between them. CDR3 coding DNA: TGTGCCAGCAGCTTGAGACAGGTTTACTCGTATGGCTACACCTTC. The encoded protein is CASSLRQVYSYGYTF.

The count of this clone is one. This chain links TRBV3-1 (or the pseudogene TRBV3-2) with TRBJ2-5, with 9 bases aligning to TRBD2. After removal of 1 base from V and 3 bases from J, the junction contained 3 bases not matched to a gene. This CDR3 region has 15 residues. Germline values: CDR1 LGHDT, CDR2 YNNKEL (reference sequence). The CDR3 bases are TGTGCCAGCAGCCAAGGGGTAGCGGGGGAAGAGACCCAGTACTTC. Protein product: CASSQGVAGEETQYF.

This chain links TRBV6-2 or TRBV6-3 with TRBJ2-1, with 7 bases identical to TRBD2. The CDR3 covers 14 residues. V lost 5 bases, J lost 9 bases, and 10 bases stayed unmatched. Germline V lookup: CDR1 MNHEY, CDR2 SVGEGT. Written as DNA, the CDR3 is TGTGCCAGCAGTCAGACTAGCCGTCGGAGTGAGCAGTTCTTC. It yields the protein CASSQTSRRSEQFF.

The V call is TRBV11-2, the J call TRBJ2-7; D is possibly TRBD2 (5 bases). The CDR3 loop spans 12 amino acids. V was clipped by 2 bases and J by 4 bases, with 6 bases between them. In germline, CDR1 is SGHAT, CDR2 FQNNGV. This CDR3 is CASSLSGYEQYF. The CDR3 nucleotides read TGTGCCAGCAGCTTATCGGGGTACGAGCAGTACTTC.